A selection of T cell receptor beta chains follows, all from one sample in a study of cytomegalovirus exposure and HLA in healthy donors. TCRdb's table, derived via immunoSEQ multiplex PCR, lists solely in-frame clones and lacks some. This table has about 130,000 clones, 65% to 80% appearing once. Sequencing used PBMCs. The source is a man aged 35 to 55 in good health and CMV-seropositive. CDR3s include the opening cysteine and the closing phenylalanine or tryptophan.

v_gene	j_gene	CDR3aa
TRBV7-9	TRBJ2-1	CASSSSAGGSYNEQFF
TRBV7-2	TRBJ2-3	CASSLGGDSTDTQYF
TRBV28	TRBJ1-2	CASSSPRGGEANYGYTF
TRBV30	TRBJ1-4	CAWSVHLAGVEKLFF
TRBV5-1	TRBJ1-2	CASSASSTGSRYGYTF
TRBV5-1	TRBJ2-7	CASSLGLAGAYEQYF
TRBV9	TRBJ1-2	CASSSTGHYGYTF
TRBV27	TRBJ2-7	CASSLDRGYEQYF
TRBV27	TRBJ2-4	CASSAVAAAKNIQYF
TRBV29-1	TRBJ2-2	CSVGQGVSTGELFF
TRBV30	TRBJ2-6	CAWDRLTSGANVLTF
TRBV6-5	TRBJ1-6	CASRPTGSHASPLHF
TRBV27	TRBJ2-7	CASSPLTTREQYF
TRBV20-1	TRBJ2-4	CSASWGDIQYF
TRBV28	TRBJ2-1	CASRSQGGPIEQFF
TRBV4-1	TRBJ1-5	CASSQREWSNQPQHF
TRBV7-9	TRBJ2-4	CASSPRGGERAKNIQYF